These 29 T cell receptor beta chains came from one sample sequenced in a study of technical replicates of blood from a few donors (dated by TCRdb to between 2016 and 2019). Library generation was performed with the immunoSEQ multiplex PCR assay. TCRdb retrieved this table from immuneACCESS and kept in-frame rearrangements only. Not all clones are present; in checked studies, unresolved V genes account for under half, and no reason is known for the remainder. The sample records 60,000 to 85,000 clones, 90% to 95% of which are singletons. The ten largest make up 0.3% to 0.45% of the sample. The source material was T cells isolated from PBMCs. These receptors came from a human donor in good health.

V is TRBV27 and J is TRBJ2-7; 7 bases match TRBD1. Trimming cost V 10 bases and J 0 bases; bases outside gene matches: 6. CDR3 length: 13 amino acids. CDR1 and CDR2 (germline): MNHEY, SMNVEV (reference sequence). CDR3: CATRTGYSYEQYF. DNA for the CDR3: TGTGCCACCCGGACAGGATACTCCTACGAGCAGTACTTC.

The CDR3 nucleotides read TGTGCCACCAGCAGAATTCAGGGGCCAGCTTTCTTT. Its protein is CATSRIQGPAFF. The V gene is TRBV15, the J gene TRBJ1-1; TRBD1 might be the D (6 bases). The germline V and J ends were trimmed by 2 bases and 10 bases, with 11 bases remaining between them. CDR3 length: 12 residues. Germline V gene lookup returns CDR1 LNHNV and CDR2 YYDKDF (reference sequence).

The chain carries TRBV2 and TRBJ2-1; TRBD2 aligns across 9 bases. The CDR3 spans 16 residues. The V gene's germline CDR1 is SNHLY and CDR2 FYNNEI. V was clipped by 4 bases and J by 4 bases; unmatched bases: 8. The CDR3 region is CASSGGGRASYNEQFF. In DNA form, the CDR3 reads TGTGCCAGCAGTGGTGGCGGGAGGGCCAGTTACAATGAGCAGTTCTTC.

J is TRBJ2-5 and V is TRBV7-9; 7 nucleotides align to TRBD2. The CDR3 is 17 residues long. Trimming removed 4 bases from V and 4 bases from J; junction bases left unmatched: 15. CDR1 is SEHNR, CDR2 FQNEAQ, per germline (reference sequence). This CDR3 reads CASSSDTLAILIETQYF. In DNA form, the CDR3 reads TGTGCCAGCAGCTCGGATACACTAGCGATTCTGATAGAGACCCAGTACTTC.

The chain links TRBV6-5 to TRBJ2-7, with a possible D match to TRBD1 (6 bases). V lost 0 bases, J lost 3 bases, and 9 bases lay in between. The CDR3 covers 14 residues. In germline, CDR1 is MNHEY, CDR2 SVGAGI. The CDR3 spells CASSYSLDSYEQYF. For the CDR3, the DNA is TGTGCCAGCAGTTACTCCCTGGACAGCTACGAGCAGTACTTC.

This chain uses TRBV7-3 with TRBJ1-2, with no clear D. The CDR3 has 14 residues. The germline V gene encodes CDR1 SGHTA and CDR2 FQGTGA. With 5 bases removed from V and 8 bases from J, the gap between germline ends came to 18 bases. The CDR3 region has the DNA TGTGCCAGCAGCCCCTCGAGTCCTTTGGAGGGCTACACCTTC. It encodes CASSPSSPLEGYTF.

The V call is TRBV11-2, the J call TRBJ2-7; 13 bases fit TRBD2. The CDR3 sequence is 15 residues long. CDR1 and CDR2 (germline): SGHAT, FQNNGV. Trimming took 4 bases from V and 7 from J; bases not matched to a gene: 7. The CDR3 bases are TGTGCCAGCAGCTATGGACTAGCGGGAGTTAGTGAGCAGTACTTC. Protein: CASSYGLAGVSEQYF.

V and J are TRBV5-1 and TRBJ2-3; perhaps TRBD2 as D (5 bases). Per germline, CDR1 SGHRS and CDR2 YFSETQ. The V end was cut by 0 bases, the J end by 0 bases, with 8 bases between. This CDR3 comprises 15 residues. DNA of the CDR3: TGCGCCAGCAGCTTGGGCGGGCCTAGCACAGATACGCAGTATTTT. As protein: CASSLGGPSTDTQYF. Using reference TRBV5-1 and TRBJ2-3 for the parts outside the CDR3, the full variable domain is KAGVTQTPRYLIKTRGQQVTLSCSPISGHRSVSWYQQTPGQGLQFLFEYFSETQRNKGNFPGRFSGRQFSNSRSEMNVSTLELGDSALYLCASSLGGPSTDTQYFGPGTRLTVL.

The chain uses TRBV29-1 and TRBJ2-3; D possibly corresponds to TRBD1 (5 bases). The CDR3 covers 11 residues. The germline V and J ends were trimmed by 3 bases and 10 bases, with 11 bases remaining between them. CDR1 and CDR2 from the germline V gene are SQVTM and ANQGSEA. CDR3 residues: CSVDPDRAQYF. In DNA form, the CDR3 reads TGCAGCGTTGACCCAGACAGAGCGCAGTATTTT.

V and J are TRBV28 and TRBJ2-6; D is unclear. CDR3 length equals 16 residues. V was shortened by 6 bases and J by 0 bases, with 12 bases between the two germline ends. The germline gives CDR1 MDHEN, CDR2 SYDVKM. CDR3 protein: CASRRRNLSGANVLTF. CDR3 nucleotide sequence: TGTGCCAGCAGGCGGCGCAATCTCTCTGGGGCCAACGTCCTGACTTTC. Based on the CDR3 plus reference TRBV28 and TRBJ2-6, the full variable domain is DVKVTQSSRYLVKRTGEKVFLECVQDMDHENMFWYRQDPGLGLRLIYFSYDVKMKEKGDIPEGYSVSREKKERFSLILESASTNQTSMYLCASRRRNLSGANVLTFGAGSRLTVL.

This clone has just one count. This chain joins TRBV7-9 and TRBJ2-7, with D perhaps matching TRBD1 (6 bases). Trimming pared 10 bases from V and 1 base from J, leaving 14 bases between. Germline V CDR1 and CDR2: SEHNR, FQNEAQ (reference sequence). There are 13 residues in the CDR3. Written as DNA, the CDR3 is TGTGCCATCCTGGGGGCACCTTCCTACGAGCAGTACTTC. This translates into CAILGAPSYEQYF.

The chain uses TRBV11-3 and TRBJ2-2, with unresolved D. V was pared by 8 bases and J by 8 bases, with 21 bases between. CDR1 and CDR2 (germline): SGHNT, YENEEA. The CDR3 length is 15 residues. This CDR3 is CASREVAAISGELFF. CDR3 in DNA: TGTGCCAGCCGAGAGGTAGCTGCGATATCAGGGGAGCTGTTTTTT. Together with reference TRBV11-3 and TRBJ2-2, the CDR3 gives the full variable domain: EAGVVQSPRYKIIEKKQPVAFWCNPISGHNTLYWYLQNLGQGPELLIRYENEEAVDDSQLPKDRFSAERLKGVDSTLKIQPAELGDSAVYLCASREVAAISGELFFGEGSRLTVL.

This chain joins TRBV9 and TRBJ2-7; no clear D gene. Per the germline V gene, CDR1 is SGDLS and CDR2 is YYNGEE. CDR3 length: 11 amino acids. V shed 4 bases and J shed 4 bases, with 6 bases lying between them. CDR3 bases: TGTGCCAGCAGCCCGGGTTACGAGCAGTACTTC. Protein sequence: CASSPGYEQYF.

The CDR3 nucleotides read TGTGCCAGCAGTTACATGCGGACAGGGCAGACTGAAGCTTTCTTT. It codes for CASSYMRTGQTEAFF. The V and J genes are TRBV6-5 and TRBJ1-1, with 8 bases identical to TRBD1. This CDR3 region has 15 residues. Germline assignment: CDR1 MNHEY and CDR2 SVGAGI. V lost 2 bases, J lost 5 bases, and 7 bases stayed unmatched.

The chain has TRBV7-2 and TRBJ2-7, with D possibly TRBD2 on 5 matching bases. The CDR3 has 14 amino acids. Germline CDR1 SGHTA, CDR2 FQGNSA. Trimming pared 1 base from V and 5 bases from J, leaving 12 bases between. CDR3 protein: CASSLESGKDEQYF. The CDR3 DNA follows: TGTGCCAGCAGCTTAGAGTCGGGGAAGGACGAGCAGTACTTC.

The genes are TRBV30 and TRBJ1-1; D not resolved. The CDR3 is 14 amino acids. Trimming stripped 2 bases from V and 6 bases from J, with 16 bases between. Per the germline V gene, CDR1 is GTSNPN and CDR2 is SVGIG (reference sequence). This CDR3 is CAWSPTWALPEAFF. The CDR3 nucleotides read TGTGCCTGGAGTCCTACCTGGGCCCTCCCTGAAGCTTTCTTT.

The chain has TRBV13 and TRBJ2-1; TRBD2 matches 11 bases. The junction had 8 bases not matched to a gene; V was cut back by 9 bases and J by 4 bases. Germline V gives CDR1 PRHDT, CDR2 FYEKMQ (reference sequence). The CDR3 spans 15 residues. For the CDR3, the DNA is TGTGCCAGTCTAGCGGGAGGACGATTTTACAATGAGCAGTTCTTC. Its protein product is CASLAGGRFYNEQFF.

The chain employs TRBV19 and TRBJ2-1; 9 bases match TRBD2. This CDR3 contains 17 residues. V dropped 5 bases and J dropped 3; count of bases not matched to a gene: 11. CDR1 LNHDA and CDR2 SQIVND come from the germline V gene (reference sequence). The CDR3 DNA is TGTGCCAGTAGTCATAGGCTCCTAGCGGGGATCTACAATGAGCAGTTCTTC. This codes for CASSHRLLAGIYNEQFF.

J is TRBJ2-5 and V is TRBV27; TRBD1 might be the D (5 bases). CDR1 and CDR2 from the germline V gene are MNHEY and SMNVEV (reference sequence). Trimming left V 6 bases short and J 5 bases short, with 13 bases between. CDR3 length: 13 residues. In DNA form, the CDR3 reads TGTGCCAGCAGCTCTCTATCAGGGGAGACCCAGTACTTC. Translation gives CASSSLSGETQYF.

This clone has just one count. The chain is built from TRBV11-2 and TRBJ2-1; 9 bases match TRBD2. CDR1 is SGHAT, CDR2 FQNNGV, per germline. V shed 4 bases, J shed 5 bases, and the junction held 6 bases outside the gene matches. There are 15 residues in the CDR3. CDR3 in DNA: TGTGCCAGCAGCTGGACTAGCGAGACCAACAATGAGCAGTTCTTC. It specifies CASSWTSETNNEQFF.

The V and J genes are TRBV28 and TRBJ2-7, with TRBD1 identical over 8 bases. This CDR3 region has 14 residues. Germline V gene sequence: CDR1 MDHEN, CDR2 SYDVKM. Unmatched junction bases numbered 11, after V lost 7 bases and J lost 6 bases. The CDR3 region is CASTDGQGLSEQYF. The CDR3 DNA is TGTGCCAGCACCGACGGACAGGGTTTAAGCGAGCAGTACTTC.

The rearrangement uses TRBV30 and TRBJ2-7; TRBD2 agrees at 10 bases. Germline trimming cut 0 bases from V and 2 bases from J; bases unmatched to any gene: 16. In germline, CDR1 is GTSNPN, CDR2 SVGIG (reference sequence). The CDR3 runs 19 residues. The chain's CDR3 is CAWSVKYIRTSGAPYEQYF. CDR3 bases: TGTGCCTGGAGTGTAAAATATATCCGCACTAGCGGGGCTCCCTACGAGCAGTACTTC.

The CDR3 nucleotides are TGTGCCAGCAGTTTTGGGGACAGGGGAAGTCAGGCGGAGACCCAGTACTTC. It encodes CASSFGDRGSQAETQYF. V gene TRBV28 combines with J gene TRBJ2-5; 10 positions match TRBD1. J gave up 5 bases and V 3 bases, and 12 bases lay outside the gene matches. The CDR3 covers 17 residues. Germline V lookup: CDR1 MDHEN, CDR2 SYDVKM.

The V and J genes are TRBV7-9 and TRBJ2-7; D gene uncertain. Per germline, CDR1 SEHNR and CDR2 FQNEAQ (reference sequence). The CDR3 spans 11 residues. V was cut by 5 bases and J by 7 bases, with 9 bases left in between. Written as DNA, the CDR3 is TGTGCCAGCAGCGCAGGCCGGGAGCAGTACTTC. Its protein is CASSAGREQYF.

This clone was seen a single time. The CDR3 region is CASSPGLYTEAFF. For the CDR3, the DNA is TGTGCCAGCAGTCCAGGACTATACACTGAAGCTTTCTTT. V and J are TRBV6-6 and TRBJ1-1; the D is unclear. The CDR3 has 13 amino acids. Germline CDR1 reads MNHNY; CDR2 reads SVGAGI (reference sequence). V lost 5 bases and J 3 bases, leaving 10 bases between the germline ends.

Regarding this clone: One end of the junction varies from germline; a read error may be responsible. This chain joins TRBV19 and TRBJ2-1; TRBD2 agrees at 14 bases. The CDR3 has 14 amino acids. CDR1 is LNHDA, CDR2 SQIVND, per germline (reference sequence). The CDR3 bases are TGTGCCAGTAGCAAAGAGGGACTAGCGGGAGTTTCCGTCTTC. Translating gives CASSKEGLAGVSVF. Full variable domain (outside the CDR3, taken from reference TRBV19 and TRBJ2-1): DGGITQSPKYLFRKEGQNVTLSCEQNLNHDAMYWYRQDPGQGLRLIYYSQIVNDFQKGDIAEGYSVSREKKESFPLTVTSAQKNPTAFYLCASSKEGLAGVSVFGPGTRLTVL.

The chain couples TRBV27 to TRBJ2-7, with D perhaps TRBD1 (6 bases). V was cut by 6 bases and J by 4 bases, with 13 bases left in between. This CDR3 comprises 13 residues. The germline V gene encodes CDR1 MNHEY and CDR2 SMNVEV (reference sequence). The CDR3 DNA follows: TGTGCCAGCAGCGTCCTACAGGGTTACGAGCAGTACTTC. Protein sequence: CASSVLQGYEQYF.

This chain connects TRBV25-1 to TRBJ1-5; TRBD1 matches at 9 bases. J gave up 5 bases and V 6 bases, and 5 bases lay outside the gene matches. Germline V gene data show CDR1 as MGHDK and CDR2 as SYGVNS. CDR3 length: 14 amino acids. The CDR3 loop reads CASRGQGGDQPQHF. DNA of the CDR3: TGTGCCAGCAGGGGACAGGGTGGGGATCAGCCCCAGCATTTT.

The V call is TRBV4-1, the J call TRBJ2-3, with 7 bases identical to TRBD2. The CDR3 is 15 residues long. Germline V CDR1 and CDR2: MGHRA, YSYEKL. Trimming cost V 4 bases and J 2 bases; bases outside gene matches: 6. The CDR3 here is CASSLQRGDTDTQYF. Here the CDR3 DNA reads TGCGCCAGCAGCCTCCAGCGGGGAGACACAGATACGCAGTATTTT.